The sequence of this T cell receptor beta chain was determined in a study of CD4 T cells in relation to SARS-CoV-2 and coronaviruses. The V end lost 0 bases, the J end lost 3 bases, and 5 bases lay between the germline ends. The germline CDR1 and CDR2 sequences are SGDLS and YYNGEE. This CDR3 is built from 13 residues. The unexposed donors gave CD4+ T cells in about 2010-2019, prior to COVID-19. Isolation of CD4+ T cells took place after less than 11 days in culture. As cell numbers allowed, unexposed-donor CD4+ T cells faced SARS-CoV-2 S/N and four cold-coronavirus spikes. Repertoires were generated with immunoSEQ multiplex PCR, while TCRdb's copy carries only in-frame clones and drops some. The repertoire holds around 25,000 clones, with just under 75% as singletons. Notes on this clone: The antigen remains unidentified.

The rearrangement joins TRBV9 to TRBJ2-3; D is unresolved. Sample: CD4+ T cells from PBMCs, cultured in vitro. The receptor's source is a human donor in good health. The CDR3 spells CASSVGGTDTQYF. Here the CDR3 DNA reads TGTGCCAGCAGCGTAGGGGGTACAGATACGCAGTATTTT.